The source of this T cell receptor (beta chain) is a study of T cell responses to AZD1222 COVID-19 vaccine. Some clones are missing from TCRdb's copy, which holds only in-frame ones; the method was immunoSEQ multiplex PCR. The table lists 140,000 to 150,000 clones, about 81% of them singletons. General study results and limits: White British ancestry dominated among donors, who included more females, and clonal diversity was possibly underestimated. Just a handful of AZD1222 recipients tested seropositive at baseline. As reported, nearly half of all spike-specific TCRs target variant regions that are unmutated.

Looked up from germline, CDR1 is SGHVS and CDR2 is FNYEAQ. The trim removed 0 bases at V and 4 bases at J, leaving 5 bases unmatched. This CDR3 contains 16 residues. In regard to this clone: Its antigen is unidentified.

The material was peripheral blood, obtained on day 0 of MenACWY control vaccination. The rearrangement uses TRBV7-6 and TRBJ2-1; 8 nucleotides line up with TRBD2. This clonotype was sampled from an adult in good health. The CDR3 DNA reads TGTGCCAGCAGCTTAGCCACGGGGGGGCCGTACAATGAGCAGTTCTTC. Amino acid sequence: CASSLATGGPYNEQFF.